Listed below are T cell receptor beta chains from one sample, sequenced in a study of OX40 agonist ivuxolimab in advanced cancers. TCRdb's copy holds only in-frame clones and misses some; the assay was immunoSEQ multiplex PCR. This sample has 62,000 or so clones; roughly nine tenths occur once, and the top ten carry 4.5% to 5.5%. This specimen was CD4+ or CD8+ T cells sorted from blood, taken in a trial of the OX40 agonist ivuxolimab. These TCRs come from an adult with an advanced solid tumor such as melanoma, head and neck, liver or kidney cancer. Both conserved end residues are part of each CDR3. D genes are given only for firm matches. Size is stated for part of the rows, as once, few or many counts, or as a class when the clone is expanded.

V	length	D	J	size	CDR3	DNA
TRBV5-1	16	.	TRBJ1-4	.	CASSLVPSSLNEKLFF	TGCGCCAGCAGCTTGGTTCCGTCGTCGTTGAATGAAAAACTGTTTTTT
TRBV18	15	TRBD1	TRBJ1-5	.	CASSLGTGQEQPQHF	TGTGCCAGCTCACTTGGGACAGGCCAAGAGCAGCCCCAGCATTTT
TRBV2	13	.	TRBJ1-1	.	CASRRDSQGEAFF	TGTGCCAGCAGGAGGGACTCCCAGGGTGAAGCTTTCTTT
TRBV10-2	12	.	TRBJ2-7	.	CASTPSSYEQYF	TGCGCCAGCACCCCAAGCTCCTACGAGCAGTACTTC
TRBV9	15	.	TRBJ2-2	.	CASSVRQTDTGELFF	TGTGCCAGCAGCGTAAGGCAGACGGACACCGGGGAGCTGTTTTTT
TRBV7-9	14	.	TRBJ2-6	.	CASSGRNVANVLTF	TGTGCCAGCAGCGGACGTAACGTGGCCAACGTCCTGACTTTC
TRBV5-1	12	.	TRBJ2-3	.	CASRTSTDTQYF	TGCGCCAGCAGGACTAGCACAGATACGCAGTATTTT
TRBV28	15	.	TRBJ2-2	.	CASSLPLGTPGELFF	TGTGCCAGCAGTTTGCCTCTAGGAACACCTGGGGAGCTGTTTTTT
TRBV18	17	TRBD1	TRBJ2-1	.	CASSPLRQGDFYNEQFF	TGTGCCAGCTCACCCCTAAGACAGGGGGACTTTTACAATGAGCAGTTCTTC
TRBV27	24	.	TRBJ2-7	.	CASSPYLGPLRRPRTAGSSYEQYF	TGTGCCAGCAGTCCTTATCTTGGGCCCCTGCGTCGCCCTCGGACAGCGGGGTCCTCCTACGAGCAGTACTTC
TRBV5-6	13	.	TRBJ2-1	.	CASSGAGLNEQFF	TGTGCCAGCAGCGGGGCGGGACTCAATGAGCAGTTCTTC
TRBV7-9	12	.	TRBJ1-2	.	CASSSNLARYTF	TGTGCCAGCAGCTCTAACCTGGCGCGCTACACCTTC
TRBV25-1	17	TRBD2	TRBJ2-7	.	CASSESLAGDLTYEQYF	TGTGCCAGCAGTGAATCTCTAGCGGGAGATCTAACTTACGAGCAGTACTTC
TRBV6-5	15	.	TRBJ2-7	.	CASSYPLVVVYEQYF	TGTGCCAGCAGTTACCCCCTCGTAGTGGTCTACGAGCAGTACTTC
TRBV28	15	.	TRBJ1-1	once	CASSPTGSFHTEAFF	TGTGCCAGCAGCCCAACCGGTTCTTTTCACACTGAAGCTTTCTTT
TRBV7-2	16	.	TRBJ1-5	.	CASSRRAGTANQPQHF	TGTGCCAGCAGTCGAAGAGCCGGGACGGCAAATCAGCCCCAGCATTTT
TRBV14	13	.	TRBJ2-7	medium-sized	CASSLGPTYEQYF	TGTGCCAGCAGCCTGGGGCCTACCTACGAGCAGTACTTC
TRBV4-1	15	.	TRBJ2-5	.	CASSQEVSGLGTQYF	TGCGCCAGCAGCCAAGAGGTGTCGGGATTGGGGACCCAGTACTTC
TRBV6-1	13	.	TRBJ2-5	.	CASRQGLRETQYF	TGTGCCAGCAGGCAGGGGTTGCGGGAGACCCAGTACTTC
TRBV30	12	.	TRBJ1-3	.	CAWSLGGNTIYF	TGTGCCTGGAGTCTCGGAGGAAACACCATATATTTT
TRBV19	14	.	TRBJ1-2	.	CASSTPPGIYGYTF	TGTGCCAGTAGTACACCACCAGGAATCTATGGCTACACCTTC
TRBV7-7	14	TRBD2	TRBJ2-7	.	CASSRGTSGSEQYF	TGTGCTAGCAGCCGCGGGACTAGCGGGAGCGAGCAGTACTTC
TRBV4-1	14	.	TRBJ1-5	.	CASSLGSDHQPQHF	TGCGCCAGCAGCCTTGGATCGGATCATCAGCCCCAGCATTTT
TRBV5-6	15	.	TRBJ2-1	.	CASSLGGYTYNEQFF	TGTGCCAGCAGCTTGGGGGGTTACACCTACAATGAGCAGTTCTTC
TRBV7-8	15	TRBD1	TRBJ2-7	.	CASSFTGTGGNEQYF	TGTGCCAGCAGTTTTACCGGGACAGGGGGTAACGAGCAGTACTTC
TRBV7-2	15	.	TRBJ2-6	.	CASSSPGEGANVLTF	TGTGCCAGCAGCTCCCCGGGGGAAGGGGCCAACGTCCTGACTTTC
TRBV5-6	13	.	TRBJ2-7	.	CASSQRTVYEQYF	TGTGCCAGCAGCCAGCGGACAGTTTACGAGCAGTACTTC
TRBV28	15	TRBD1	TRBJ1-2	.	CASSFLQGAAGGYTF	TGTGCCAGCAGTTTCCTACAGGGGGCGGCGGGTGGCTACACCTTC
TRBV11-2	14	.	TRBJ2-5	few	CASSLDQRGETQYF	TGTGCCAGCAGCTTAGATCAAAGGGGAGAGACCCAGTACTTC
TRBV30	14	.	TRBJ1-5	.	CAWSVGWGDQPQHF	TGTGCCTGGAGTGTAGGGTGGGGGGATCAGCCCCAGCATTTT
TRBV9	14	.	TRBJ2-7	once	CASSPDGHSYEQYF	TGTGCCAGCAGCCCAGATGGCCACTCCTACGAGCAGTACTTC
TRBV6-1	15	.	TRBJ1-3	.	CASSTTDRIGNTIYF	TGTGCCAGCAGTACCACGGACAGAATTGGAAACACCATATATTTT
TRBV4-1	16	.	TRBJ2-2	.	CASSQDRVSISGELFF	TGCGCCAGCAGCCAAGATAGAGTCTCGATCTCCGGGGAGCTGTTTTTT
TRBV15	15	.	TRBJ1-2	.	CATSRAGPNSGGYTF	TGTGCCACCAGCAGAGCGGGGCCGAATAGTGGAGGCTACACCTTC
TRBV19	14	TRBD2	TRBJ2-5	.	CASRLAGGGETQYF	TGTGCCAGTAGACTAGCGGGAGGAGGAGAGACCCAGTACTTC
TRBV28	14	TRBD1	TRBJ2-1	few	CASMGQGQSNEQFF	TGTGCCAGTATGGGACAGGGTCAATCCAATGAGCAGTTCTTC
TRBV11-2	14	.	TRBJ1-1	.	CASSTRRAGTEAFF	TGTGCCAGCAGCACCCGACGGGCAGGGACTGAAGCTTTCTTT
TRBV5-1	14	.	TRBJ2-1	.	CASSLALRNNEQFF	TGCGCCAGCAGCTTGGCCCTAAGAAACAATGAGCAGTTCTTC
TRBV7-2	15	TRBD1	TRBJ1-4	.	CASSPGQGMREKLFF	TGTGCCAGCAGCCCTGGACAGGGTATGAGGGAAAAACTGTTTTTT
TRBV28	16	TRBD1	TRBJ2-1	once	CASSSQDRVAYNEQFF	TGTGCCAGCAGTTCCCAGGACAGGGTGGCGTACAATGAGCAGTTCTTC
TRBV28	14	.	TRBJ2-1	.	CATQQGGVYDEQFF	TGTGCCACCCAACAGGGAGGAGTGTACGATGAGCAGTTCTTC